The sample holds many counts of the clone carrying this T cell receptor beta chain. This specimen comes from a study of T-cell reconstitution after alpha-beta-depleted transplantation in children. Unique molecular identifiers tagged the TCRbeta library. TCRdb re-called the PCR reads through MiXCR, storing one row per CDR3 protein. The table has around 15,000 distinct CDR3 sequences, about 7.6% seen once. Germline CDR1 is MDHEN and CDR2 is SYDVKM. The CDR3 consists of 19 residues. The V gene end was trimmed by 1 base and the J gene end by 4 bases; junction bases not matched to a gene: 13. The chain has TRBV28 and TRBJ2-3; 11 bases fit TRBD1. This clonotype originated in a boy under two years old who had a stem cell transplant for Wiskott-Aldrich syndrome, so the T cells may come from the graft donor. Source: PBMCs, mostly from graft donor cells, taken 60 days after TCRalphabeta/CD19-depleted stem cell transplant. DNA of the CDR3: TGTGCCAGCAGTTTATTCGCGGGACAGGGGGGATCTTGGGCAGATACGCAGTATTTT. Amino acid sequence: CASSLFAGQGGSWADTQYF.